This is a list of T cell receptor beta chains from one sample in a study of cytomegalovirus exposure and HLA in healthy donors. Libraries were prepared by immunoSEQ multiplex PCR; TCRdb keeps only in-frame clonotypes and omits some of them. This table holds 95,000 to 130,000 clones, around 86% found once. Sequences were obtained from PBMCs. The receptors stem from a woman in her thirties in good health and CMV-seronegative. Each CDR3 is given with its conserved first and last residue. The D gene is left open where the match is weak. Rows may omit the clone size; those that give it use once, few, many or a size class.

clone size	V gene	J gene	D gene	CDR3 DNA	CDR3 protein
.	TRBV6-1	TRBJ2-7	TRBD1	TGTGCCAGCACTCGCGCCAGGGGGCACTCCGAGGTAGAGTACTTC	CASTRARGHSEVEYF
once	TRBV9	TRBJ2-3	.	TGTGCCAGCACTTGGGGGGACAGTAGCACAGATACGCAGTATTTT	CASTWGDSSTDTQYF
.	TRBV14	TRBJ2-7	.	TGTGCCAGCAGCCAAGGACAGAACTACGAGCAGTACTTC	CASSQGQNYEQYF
once	TRBV28	TRBJ2-1	TRBD1	TGTGCCAGCAGTTTGGTAGGACAGGAGTACAATGAGCAGTTCTTC	CASSLVGQEYNEQFF
.	TRBV19	TRBJ2-1	.	TGTGCCAGTACGGCGGGGTTTGGGAATGAGCAGTTCTTC	CASTAGFGNEQFF
.	TRBV5-6	TRBJ1-2	.	TGTGCCAGCAGCTTGGTGTCAGGGTGGTATGGCTACACCTTC	CASSLVSGWYGYTF
.	TRBV5-8	TRBJ2-6	TRBD1	TGTGCCAGCAGCTCGGGACAGGGCATCTCTGGGGCCAACGTCCTGACTTTC	CASSSGQGISGANVLTF
.	TRBV21-1	TRBJ1-2	.	TGTGCCAGCAGCATTGACAGGGATGGCTACACCTTC	CASSIDRDGYTF
.	TRBV5-1	TRBJ1-2	.	TGCGCCAGCAGCTTGGCCCTCCGCGGGTCTCAGGGCTACACCTTC	CASSLALRGSQGYTF
.	TRBV5-4	TRBJ2-7	.	TGTGCCAGCACCGATACCCGAAGCTCCCACGAGCAGTACTTC	CASTDTRSSHEQYF
once	TRBV4-1	TRBJ2-1	TRBD2	TGCGCCAGCAGCCAAGAGGAGGCTAGCGGGAGCTACAATGAGCAGTTCTTC	CASSQEEASGSYNEQFF
few	TRBV4-3	TRBJ1-1	.	TGCGCCAGCAGCCAAGATGTTAGCGGAACAACCGCCCGCTTCTTT	CASSQDVSGTTARFF
.	TRBV7-8	TRBJ1-2	TRBD1	TGTGCCAGCAGCCCTGAGGGACAGTTATATGGCTACACCTTC	CASSPEGQLYGYTF
.	TRBV15	TRBJ2-6	.	TGTGCCACCAGCAGTCCCAGGGCTCGGGCCAACGTCCTGACTTTC	CATSSPRARANVLTF
.	TRBV11-2	TRBJ2-3	.	TGTGCCAGCAGCTCTACGACTAGCACAGATACGCAGTATTTT	CASSSTTSTDTQYF
once	TRBV2	TRBJ1-5	TRBD1	TGTGCCAGCAGCGGACAGGGGGTTATTCAGCCCCAGCATTTT	CASSGQGVIQPQHF
.	TRBV28	TRBJ2-1	.	TGTGCCAGCACCCTGTTTCGCGAAAATGAGCAGTTCTTC	CASTLFRENEQFF